This T cell receptor beta chain was documented in a study of T cells after yellow fever vaccination. Generation of TCR cDNA used 5'RACE template switching (which added a universal primer site and UMIs). MiXCR, run by TCRdb on the 5' RACE reads, gives a single entry per CDR3 protein. The repertoire holds hundreds of thousands of distinct CDR3 sequences, approximately 13% seen once, with over 12% in the top ten. The CDR3 length is 15 residues. CDR1 and CDR2 (germline): SGHRS, YFSETQ. Germline trimming cut 4 bases from V and 0 bases from J; bases unmatched to any gene: 6. This receptor was obtained from a man aged 25 to 40 who received the YFV17D yellow fever vaccine. V is TRBV5-1 and J is TRBJ2-7, with TRBD2 matching over 8 bases. The sample consisted of PBMCs, taken on the day of the yellow fever booster vaccination. Here the CDR3 reads CASSRQSGSSYEQYF. The CDR3 DNA follows: TGCGCCAGCAGCCGACAAAGCGGGAGCTCCTACGAGCAGTACTTC.